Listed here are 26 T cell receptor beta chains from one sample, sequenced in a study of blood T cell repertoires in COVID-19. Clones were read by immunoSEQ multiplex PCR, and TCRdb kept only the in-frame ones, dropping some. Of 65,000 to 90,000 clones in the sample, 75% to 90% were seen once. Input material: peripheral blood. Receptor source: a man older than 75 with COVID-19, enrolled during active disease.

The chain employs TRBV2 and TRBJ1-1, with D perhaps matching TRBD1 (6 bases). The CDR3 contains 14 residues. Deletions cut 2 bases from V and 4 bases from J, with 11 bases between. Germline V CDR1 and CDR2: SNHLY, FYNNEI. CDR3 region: CASSESRGVTEAFF. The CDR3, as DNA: TGTGCCAGCAGTGAATCCAGGGGCGTCACTGAAGCTTTCTTT. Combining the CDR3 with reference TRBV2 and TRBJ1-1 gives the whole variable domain EPEVTQTPSHQVTQMGQEVILRCVPISNHLYFYWYRQILGQKVEFLVSFYNNEISEKSEIFDDQFSVERPDGSNFTLKIRSTKLEDSAMYFCASSESRGVTEAFFGQGTRLTVV.

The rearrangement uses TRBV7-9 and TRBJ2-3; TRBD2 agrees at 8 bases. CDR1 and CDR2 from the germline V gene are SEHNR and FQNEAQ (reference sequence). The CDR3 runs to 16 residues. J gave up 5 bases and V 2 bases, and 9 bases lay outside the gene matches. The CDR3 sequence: CASSLSSGGVGDTQYF. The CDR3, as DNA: TGTGCCAGCAGCTTATCCAGCGGGGGCGTCGGAGATACGCAGTATTTT.

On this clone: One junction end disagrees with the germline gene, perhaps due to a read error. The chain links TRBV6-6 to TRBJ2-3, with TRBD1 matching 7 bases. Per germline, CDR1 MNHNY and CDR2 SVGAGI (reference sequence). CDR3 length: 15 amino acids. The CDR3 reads CASNYRTGRTDTQYF. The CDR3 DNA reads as TGTGCCAGCAATTACCGGACAGGCCGCACAGATACGCAGTATTTT.

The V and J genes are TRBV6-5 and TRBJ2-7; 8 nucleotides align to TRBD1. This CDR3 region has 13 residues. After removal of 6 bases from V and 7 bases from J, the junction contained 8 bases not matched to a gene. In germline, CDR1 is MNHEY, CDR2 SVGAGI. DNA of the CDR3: TGTGCCAGCAGCGGCAGGGGGCCGGGGGAGCAGTACTTC. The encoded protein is CASSGRGPGEQYF.

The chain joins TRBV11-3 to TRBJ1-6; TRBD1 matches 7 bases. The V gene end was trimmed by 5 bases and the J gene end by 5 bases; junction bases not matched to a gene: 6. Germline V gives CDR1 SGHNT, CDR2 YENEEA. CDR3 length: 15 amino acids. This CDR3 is CASSLHGTDNSPLHF. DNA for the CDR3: TGTGCCAGCAGCCTACACGGGACAGATAATTCACCCCTCCACTTT. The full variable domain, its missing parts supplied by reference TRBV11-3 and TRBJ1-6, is EAGVVQSPRYKIIEKKQPVAFWCNPISGHNTLYWYLQNLGQGPELLIRYENEEAVDDSQLPKDRFSAERLKGVDSTLKIQPAELGDSAVYLCASSLHGTDNSPLHFGNGTRLTVT.

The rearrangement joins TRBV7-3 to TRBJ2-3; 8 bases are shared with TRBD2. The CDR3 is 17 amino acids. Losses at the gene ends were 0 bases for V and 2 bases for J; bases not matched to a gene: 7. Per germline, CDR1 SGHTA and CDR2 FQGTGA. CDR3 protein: CASSLTGAGGLTDTQYF. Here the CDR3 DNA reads TGTGCCAGCAGCTTAACGGGCGCGGGGGGTCTCACAGATACGCAGTATTTT.

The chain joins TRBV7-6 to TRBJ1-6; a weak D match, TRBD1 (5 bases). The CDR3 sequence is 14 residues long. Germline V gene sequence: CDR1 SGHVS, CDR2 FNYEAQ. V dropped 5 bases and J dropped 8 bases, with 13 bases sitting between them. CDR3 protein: CASSPVRGDSPLHF. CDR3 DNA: TGTGCCAGCAGCCCAGTCCGGGGGGATTCACCCCTCCACTTT.

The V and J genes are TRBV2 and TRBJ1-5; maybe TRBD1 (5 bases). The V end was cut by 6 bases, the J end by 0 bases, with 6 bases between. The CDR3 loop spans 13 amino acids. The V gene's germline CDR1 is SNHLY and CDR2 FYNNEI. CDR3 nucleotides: TGTGCCAGCAGCAGGGATAGCAATCAGCCCCAGCATTTT. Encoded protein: CASSRDSNQPQHF.

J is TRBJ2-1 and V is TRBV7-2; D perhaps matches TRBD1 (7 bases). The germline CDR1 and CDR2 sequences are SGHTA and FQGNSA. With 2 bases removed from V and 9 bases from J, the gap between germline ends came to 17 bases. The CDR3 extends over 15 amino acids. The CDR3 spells CASSLTGLNRGEQFF. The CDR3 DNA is TGTGCCAGCAGCTTAACGGGACTCAACAGGGGTGAGCAGTTCTTC.

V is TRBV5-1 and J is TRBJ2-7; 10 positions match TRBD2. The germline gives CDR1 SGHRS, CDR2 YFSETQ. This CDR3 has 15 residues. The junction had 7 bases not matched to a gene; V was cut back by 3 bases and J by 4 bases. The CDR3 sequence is CASSSSLSGGYEQYF. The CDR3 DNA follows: TGCGCCAGCAGCTCCAGCCTTAGCGGGGGGTACGAGCAGTACTTC. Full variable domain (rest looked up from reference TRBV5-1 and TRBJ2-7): KAGVTQTPRYLIKTRGQQVTLSCSPISGHRSVSWYQQTPGQGLQFLFEYFSETQRNKGNFPGRFSGRQFSNSRSEMNVSTLELGDSALYLCASSSSLSGGYEQYFGPGTRLTVT.

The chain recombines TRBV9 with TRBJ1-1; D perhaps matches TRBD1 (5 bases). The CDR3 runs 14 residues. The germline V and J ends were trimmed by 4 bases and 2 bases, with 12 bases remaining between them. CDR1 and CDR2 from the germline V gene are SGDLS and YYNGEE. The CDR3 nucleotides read TGTGCCAGCAGCTCCAGACAGCTTAACACTGAAGCTTTCTTT. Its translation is CASSSRQLNTEAFF.

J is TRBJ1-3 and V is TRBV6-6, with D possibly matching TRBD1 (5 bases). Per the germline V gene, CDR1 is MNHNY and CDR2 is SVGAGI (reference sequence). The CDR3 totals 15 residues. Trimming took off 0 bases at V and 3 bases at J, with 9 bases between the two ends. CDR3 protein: CASSYSAGNGNTIYF. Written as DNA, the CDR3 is TGTGCCAGCAGTTACTCTGCAGGGAATGGAAACACCATATATTTT.

The CDR3: CASGMTGSSYTF. In DNA form, the CDR3 reads TGTGCCAGCGGGATGACAGGGTCAAGCTACACCTTC. This chain links TRBV9 with TRBJ1-2; 7 nucleotides match TRBD1. CDR1 is SGDLS, CDR2 YYNGEE, per germline. V dropped 7 bases and J dropped 9; count of bases not matched to a gene: 9. CDR3 length equals 12 residues.

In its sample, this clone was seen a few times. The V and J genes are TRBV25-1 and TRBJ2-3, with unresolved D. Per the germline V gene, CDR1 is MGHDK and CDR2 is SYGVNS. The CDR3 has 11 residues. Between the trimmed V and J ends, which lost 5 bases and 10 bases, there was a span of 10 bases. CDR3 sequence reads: CASSIPTAQYF. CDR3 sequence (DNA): TGTGCCAGCAGTATTCCTACGGCGCAGTATTTT.

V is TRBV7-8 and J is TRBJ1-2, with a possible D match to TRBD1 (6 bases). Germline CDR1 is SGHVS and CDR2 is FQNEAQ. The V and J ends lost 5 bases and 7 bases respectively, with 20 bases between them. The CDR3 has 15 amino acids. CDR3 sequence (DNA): TGTGCCAGCAGCCGGATGGGTCAGGGGAGCAGTGGCTACACCTTC. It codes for CASSRMGQGSSGYTF.

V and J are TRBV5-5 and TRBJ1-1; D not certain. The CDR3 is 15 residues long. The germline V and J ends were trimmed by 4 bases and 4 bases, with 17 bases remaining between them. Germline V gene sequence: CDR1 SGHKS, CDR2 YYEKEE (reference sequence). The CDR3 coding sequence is TGTGCCAGCAGCCAAACGGGGATCCCTCCCACTGAAGCTTTCTTT. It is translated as CASSQTGIPPTEAFF.

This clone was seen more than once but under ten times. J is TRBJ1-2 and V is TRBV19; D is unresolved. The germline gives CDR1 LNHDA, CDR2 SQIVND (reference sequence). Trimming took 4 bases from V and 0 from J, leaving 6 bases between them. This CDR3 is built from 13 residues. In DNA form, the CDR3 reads TGTGCCAGTAGTACTAAGACTAACTATGGCTACACCTTC. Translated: CASSTKTNYGYTF.

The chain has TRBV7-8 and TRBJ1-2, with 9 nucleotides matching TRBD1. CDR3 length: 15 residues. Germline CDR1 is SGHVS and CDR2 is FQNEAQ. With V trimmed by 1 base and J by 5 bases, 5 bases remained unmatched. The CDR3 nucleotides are TGTGCCAGCAGCTTAGGCGGGACAGGGTTATATGGCTACACCTTC. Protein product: CASSLGGTGLYGYTF.

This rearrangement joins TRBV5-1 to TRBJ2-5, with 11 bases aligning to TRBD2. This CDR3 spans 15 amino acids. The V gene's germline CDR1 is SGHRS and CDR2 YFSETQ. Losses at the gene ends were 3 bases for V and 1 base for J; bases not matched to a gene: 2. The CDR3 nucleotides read TGCGCCAGCAGCTCCGGGACTAGCGGCCAAGAGACCCAGTACTTC. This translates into CASSSGTSGQETQYF.

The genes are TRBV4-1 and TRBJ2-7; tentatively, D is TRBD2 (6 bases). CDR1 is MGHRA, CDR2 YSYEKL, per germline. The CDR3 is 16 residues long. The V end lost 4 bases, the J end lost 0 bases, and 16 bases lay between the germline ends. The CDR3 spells CASSLTSTSSSYEQYF. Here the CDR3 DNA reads TGCGCCAGCAGCCTCACTAGCACCTCAAGCTCCTACGAGCAGTACTTC.

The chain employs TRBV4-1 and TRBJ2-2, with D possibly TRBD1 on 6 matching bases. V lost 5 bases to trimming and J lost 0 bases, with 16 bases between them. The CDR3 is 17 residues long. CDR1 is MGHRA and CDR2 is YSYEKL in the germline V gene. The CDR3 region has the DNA TGCGCCAGCAGCGCAGAGGGGACACCCTCGAACACCGGGGAGCTGTTTTTT. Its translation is CASSAEGTPSNTGELFF.

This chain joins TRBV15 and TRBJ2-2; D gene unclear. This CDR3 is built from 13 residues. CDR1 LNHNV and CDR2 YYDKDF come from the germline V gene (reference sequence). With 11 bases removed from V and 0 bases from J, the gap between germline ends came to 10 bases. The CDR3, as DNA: TGTGCCGTTACATATGCGAACACCGGGGAGCTGTTTTTT. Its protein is CAVTYANTGELFF.

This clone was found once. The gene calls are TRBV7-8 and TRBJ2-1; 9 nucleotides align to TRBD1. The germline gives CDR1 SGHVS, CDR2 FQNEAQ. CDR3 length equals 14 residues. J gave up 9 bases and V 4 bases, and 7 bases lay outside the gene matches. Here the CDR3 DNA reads TGTGCCAGCAGCTCCCTCACAGGGGGCGCTGAGCAGTTCTTC. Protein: CASSSLTGGAEQFF. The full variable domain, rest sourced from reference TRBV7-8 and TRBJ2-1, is GAGVSQSPRYKVAKRGQDVALRCDPISGHVSLFWYQQALGQGPEFLTYFQNEAQLDKSGLPSDRFFAERPEGSVSTLKIQRTQQEDSAVYLCASSSLTGGAEQFFGPGTRLTVL.

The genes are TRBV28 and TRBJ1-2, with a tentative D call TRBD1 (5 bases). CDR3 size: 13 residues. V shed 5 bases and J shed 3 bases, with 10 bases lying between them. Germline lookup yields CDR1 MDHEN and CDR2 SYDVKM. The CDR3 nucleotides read TGTGCCAGCAGTCACAGGAAAGACTATGGCTACACCTTC. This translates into CASSHRKDYGYTF.

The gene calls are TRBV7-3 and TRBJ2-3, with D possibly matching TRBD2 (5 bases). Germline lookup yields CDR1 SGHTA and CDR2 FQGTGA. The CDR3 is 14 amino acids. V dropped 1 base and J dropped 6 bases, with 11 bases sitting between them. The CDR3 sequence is CASSLIGLADTQYF. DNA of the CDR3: TGTGCCAGCAGCTTAATCGGTCTAGCCGATACGCAGTATTTT.

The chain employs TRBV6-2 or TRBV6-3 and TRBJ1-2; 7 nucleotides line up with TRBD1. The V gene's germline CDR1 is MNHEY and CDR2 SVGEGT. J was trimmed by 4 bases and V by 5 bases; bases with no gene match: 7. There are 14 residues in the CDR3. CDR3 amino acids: CASSLPGQAYGYTF. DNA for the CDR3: TGTGCCAGCAGTCTCCCTGGACAGGCCTATGGCTACACCTTC.